The T cell receptor (beta chain) under discussion was sequenced for a study of technical replicates of blood from a few donors. The CDR3 covers 13 residues. Germline V gives CDR1 SGHTA, CDR2 FQGNSA. Trimming cost V 3 bases and J 7 bases, with 13 bases left between them. This clone showed up just once. Assay used: immunoSEQ multiplex PCR; TCRdb lists only in-frame clones, some missing. The sample records approximately 92,000 clones, 95% being singletons. The rearrangement links TRBV7-2 to TRBJ2-7; maybe TRBD1 (7 bases). This sequence was found in a human donor in good health. The sequenced sample was T cells isolated from PBMCs. The CDR3: CASSFDREEEQYF. DNA of the CDR3: TGTGCCAGCAGCTTTGACAGGGAGGAGGAGCAGTACTTC.